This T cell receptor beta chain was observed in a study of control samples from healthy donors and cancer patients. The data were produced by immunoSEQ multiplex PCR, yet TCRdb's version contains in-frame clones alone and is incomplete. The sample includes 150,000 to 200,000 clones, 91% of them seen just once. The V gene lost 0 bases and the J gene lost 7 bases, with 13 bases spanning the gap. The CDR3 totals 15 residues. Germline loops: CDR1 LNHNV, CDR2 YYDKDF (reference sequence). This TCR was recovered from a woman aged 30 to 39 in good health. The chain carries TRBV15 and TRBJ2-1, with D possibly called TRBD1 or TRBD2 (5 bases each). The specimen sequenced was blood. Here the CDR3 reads CATSREPGASNEQFF. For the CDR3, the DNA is TGTGCCACCAGCAGAGAACCCGGGGCCTCGAATGAGCAGTTCTTC.